This TCR beta chain was profiled in a study of identical twins. V gave up 4 bases and J gave up 7 bases, with 8 bases separating them. This CDR3 contains 12 residues. A universal primer site came from template switching; cDNA carried unique molecular identifiers. From the 5' RACE reads, TCRdb called clonotypes with MiXCR, one entry per CDR3 protein. The table lists some 590,000 distinct CDR3 sequences, 9.6% of them singletons. This clonotype has ten or more counts. This sample also appeared in a second study, on yellow fever vaccine responses in identical twins.

The sample consisted of PBMCs. The clonotype was recovered from a woman between 18 and 29 years old in good health. This rearrangement joins TRBV12-3 or TRBV12-4 to TRBJ1-5, with D unclear. The CDR3 loop is CASSSPRQPQHF. In DNA, the CDR3 is TGTGCCAGCAGTTCCCCGAGGCAGCCCCAGCATTTT.